The source of this T cell receptor (beta chain) is a study of OX40 agonist ivuxolimab in advanced cancers. Study-wide background: Subjects had a mean age of roughly 60 years, with a range of about 23 to 90; just over 80% were male.

As to this clone: No antigen is known for it.

Study-level points and caveats: CD8+ T cells averaged more expanded clones than CD4+. What antigens the expanded peripheral T cells recognized was never established.

Germline CDR1 and CDR2: MNHEY and SMNVEV (reference sequence). V lost 5 bases and J 2 bases, leaving 10 bases between the germline ends. This CDR3 contains 13 residues. The assay was immunoSEQ multiplex PCR, and TCRdb's table has in-frame clones only and misses some. The table includes approximately 37,000 clones, around 83% detected once. The sequence derives from an adult with an advanced solid tumor such as melanoma, head and neck, liver or kidney cancer. J is TRBJ2-7 and V is TRBV27, with D perhaps TRBD1 (5 bases). This material consisted of CD4+ or CD8+ T cells sorted from blood, taken in a trial of the OX40 agonist ivuxolimab. Written as DNA, the CDR3 is TGTGCCAGCAGTATCAAGGGGACCTACGAGCAGTACTTC. It codes for CASSIKGTYEQYF.